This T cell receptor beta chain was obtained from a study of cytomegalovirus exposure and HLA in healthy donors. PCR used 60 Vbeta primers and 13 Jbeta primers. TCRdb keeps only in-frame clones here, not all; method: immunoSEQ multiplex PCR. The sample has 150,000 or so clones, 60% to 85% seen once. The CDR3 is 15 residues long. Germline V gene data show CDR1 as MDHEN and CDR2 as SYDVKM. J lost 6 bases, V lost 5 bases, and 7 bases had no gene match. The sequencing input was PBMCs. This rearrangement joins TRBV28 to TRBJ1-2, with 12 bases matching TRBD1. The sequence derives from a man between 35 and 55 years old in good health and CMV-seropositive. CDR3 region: CASSLPGQGADGYTF. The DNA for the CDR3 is TGTGCCAGCAGTCTTCCGGGACAGGGGGCGGATGGCTACACCTTC.